These T cell receptor beta chains were read from a single sample in a study of blood T cell repertoires in COVID-19. Using immunoSEQ multiplex PCR, the repertoire was profiled, and TCRdb retains in-frame clones only, with some absent. The sample contains approximately 230,000 clones, about 88% of which appear only once. Sequencing used peripheral blood. These receptors were collected from a woman aged 35 to 49 who had recovered from COVID-19. Each CDR3 is given with its conserved first and last residue. Fields, in order: CDR3 protein, CDR3 DNA, clone size, V gene, J gene, D gene, CDR3 length. A D gene is named only where the DNA matches it firmly. Size values are once, few and many counts, or a class for expanded clones, and some rows have none.

CDR3 protein: CASSYEGEKLFF; CDR3 DNA: TGTGCCAGCAGTTATGAGGGAGAAAAACTGTTTTTT; clone size: NA; V gene: TRBV6-6; J gene: TRBJ1-4; D gene: NA; CDR3 length: 12
CDR3 protein: CASSQNPGHHSNQPQHF; CDR3 DNA: TGTGCCAGCAGCCAAAACCCGGGACATCATAGCAATCAGCCCCAGCATTTT; clone size: NA; V gene: TRBV4-2; J gene: TRBJ1-5; D gene: NA; CDR3 length: 17
CDR3 protein: CASSPPRGHEQYF; CDR3 DNA: TGTGCCAGCAGTCCCCCACGAGGGCACGAGCAGTACTTC; clone size: NA; V gene: TRBV12-3/TRBV12-4; J gene: TRBJ2-7; D gene: NA; CDR3 length: 13
CDR3 protein: CASSPLLAGGRDTQYF; CDR3 DNA: TGTGCCAGCAGCCCGCTACTAGCGGGGGGGCGGGATACGCAGTATTTT; clone size: NA; V gene: TRBV5-6; J gene: TRBJ2-3; D gene: TRBD2; CDR3 length: 16
CDR3 protein: CASSPTGGTSSYEQYF; CDR3 DNA: TGTGCCAGCAGTCCGACCGGCGGGACTAGCTCCTACGAGCAGTACTTC; clone size: NA; V gene: TRBV5-5; J gene: TRBJ2-7; D gene: TRBD2; CDR3 length: 16
CDR3 protein: CASSRTGNYGYTF; CDR3 DNA: TGTGCCAGCAGCCGGACAGGGAACTATGGCTACACCTTC; clone size: NA; V gene: TRBV6-5; J gene: TRBJ1-2; D gene: TRBD1; CDR3 length: 13
CDR3 protein: CASSFLTAGNTIYF; CDR3 DNA: TGTGCCAGCTCCTTCTTGACAGCCGGAAACACCATATATTTT; clone size: NA; V gene: TRBV2; J gene: TRBJ1-3; D gene: NA; CDR3 length: 14
CDR3 protein: CATSDPGVGDEKLFF; CDR3 DNA: TGTGCCACCAGTGATCCAGGGGTGGGTGATGAAAAACTGTTTTTT; clone size: NA; V gene: TRBV24-1; J gene: TRBJ1-4; D gene: NA; CDR3 length: 15
CDR3 protein: CAWSGGVGRPSGNTIYF; CDR3 DNA: TGTGCCTGGAGTGGGGGAGTCGGCAGACCTTCAGGAAACACCATATATTTT; clone size: NA; V gene: TRBV30; J gene: TRBJ1-3; D gene: NA; CDR3 length: 17
CDR3 protein: CASSVPPQGRTDTQYF; CDR3 DNA: TGTGCCAGCAGCGTACCCCCACAGGGGCGCACAGATACGCAGTATTTT; clone size: NA; V gene: TRBV5-8; J gene: TRBJ2-3; D gene: TRBD1; CDR3 length: 16
CDR3 protein: CAWSASRTGPKEQYF; CDR3 DNA: TGTGCCTGGAGTGCCTCCCGGACAGGGCCTAAAGAGCAGTACTTC; clone size: few; V gene: TRBV30; J gene: TRBJ2-7; D gene: TRBD1; CDR3 length: 15
CDR3 protein: CASSPPGQGILSGNTIYF; CDR3 DNA: TGTGCCAGCAGCCCCCCGGGACAGGGGATTTTGTCCGGAAACACCATATATTTT; clone size: NA; V gene: TRBV28; J gene: TRBJ1-3; D gene: TRBD1; CDR3 length: 18
CDR3 protein: CASTLGLITNNEQFF; CDR3 DNA: TGTGCCAGCACCCTGGGACTAATCACGAACAATGAGCAGTTCTTC; clone size: NA; V gene: TRBV6-6; J gene: TRBJ2-1; D gene: TRBD2; CDR3 length: 15
CDR3 protein: CASSFEGAYGYTF; CDR3 DNA: TGTGCCAGCAGTTTCGAGGGGGCCTATGGCTACACCTTC; clone size: NA; V gene: TRBV12-3/TRBV12-4; J gene: TRBJ1-2; D gene: TRBD1; CDR3 length: 13
CDR3 protein: CASSYQAGGSYEQYF; CDR3 DNA: TGTGCCAGCAGTTACCAAGCGGGGGGGTCCTACGAGCAGTACTTC; clone size: NA; V gene: TRBV6-5; J gene: TRBJ2-7; D gene: TRBD2; CDR3 length: 15
CDR3 protein: CASSSQGNEQYF; CDR3 DNA: TGTGCCAGCAGTTCACAGGGGAACGAGCAGTACTTC; clone size: few; V gene: TRBV2; J gene: TRBJ2-7; D gene: TRBD1; CDR3 length: 12
CDR3 protein: CASSQDELYNEQFF; CDR3 DNA: TGCGCCAGCAGCCAAGATGAGCTCTACAATGAGCAGTTCTTC; clone size: NA; V gene: TRBV4-3; J gene: TRBJ2-1; D gene: NA; CDR3 length: 14
CDR3 protein: CASSFQGAVGNEQFF; CDR3 DNA: TGTGCCAGCAGCTTCCAGGGGGCGGTGGGGAATGAGCAGTTCTTC; clone size: once; V gene: TRBV7-2; J gene: TRBJ2-1; D gene: TRBD1; CDR3 length: 15
CDR3 protein: CASNPRAANQPQHF; CDR3 DNA: TGTGCCAGTAACCCCCGAGCCGCCAATCAGCCCCAGCATTTT; clone size: few; V gene: TRBV19; J gene: TRBJ1-5; D gene: NA; CDR3 length: 14
CDR3 protein: CSGRRLAARKTQYF; CDR3 DNA: TGCAGCGGCAGACGGCTAGCGGCACGCAAGACCCAGTACTTC; clone size: NA; V gene: TRBV29-1; J gene: TRBJ2-5; D gene: TRBD2; CDR3 length: 14
CDR3 protein: CASSRTGANEKLFF; CDR3 DNA: TGTGCCAGCAGCCGGACAGGAGCTAATGAAAAACTGTTTTTT; clone size: NA; V gene: TRBV3-1/TRBV3-2; J gene: TRBJ1-4; D gene: TRBD1; CDR3 length: 14
CDR3 protein: CASSIDSGRTQETQYF; CDR3 DNA: TGTGCCAGTAGTATAGATAGCGGGAGGACCCAAGAGACCCAGTACTTC; clone size: NA; V gene: TRBV19; J gene: TRBJ2-5; D gene: TRBD2; CDR3 length: 16
CDR3 protein: CASSQAGTGPYEQYF; CDR3 DNA: TGCGCCAGCAGCCAGGCCGGGACAGGCCCCTACGAGCAGTACTTC; clone size: NA; V gene: TRBV4-3; J gene: TRBJ2-7; D gene: TRBD1; CDR3 length: 15
CDR3 protein: CASSLGTGRGLPFEQFF; CDR3 DNA: TGTGCCAGCAGCTTAGGGACAGGGAGGGGACTACCTTTTGAGCAGTTCTTC; clone size: NA; V gene: TRBV7-2; J gene: TRBJ2-1; D gene: NA; CDR3 length: 17
CDR3 protein: CASSPQDRGPSLHF; CDR3 DNA: TGTGCCAGCAGCCCGCAGGACAGGGGTCCGTCCCTCCACTTT; clone size: few; V gene: TRBV11-2; J gene: TRBJ1-6; D gene: TRBD1; CDR3 length: 14
CDR3 protein: CASSLKREGPNEQFF; CDR3 DNA: TGTGCCAGCAGCTTGAAGCGGGAGGGCCCCAATGAGCAGTTCTTC; clone size: once; V gene: TRBV7-3; J gene: TRBJ2-1; D gene: TRBD2; CDR3 length: 15
CDR3 protein: CASSRPGQGTDTQYF; CDR3 DNA: TGTGCCAGCAGCAGACCGGGACAGGGAACAGATACGCAGTATTTT; clone size: NA; V gene: TRBV5-6; J gene: TRBJ2-3; D gene: TRBD1; CDR3 length: 15
CDR3 protein: CASSIQYTGELFF; CDR3 DNA: TGTGCCAGCAGCATCCAGTACACCGGGGAGCTGTTTTTT; clone size: NA; V gene: TRBV11-3; J gene: TRBJ2-2; D gene: NA; CDR3 length: 13
CDR3 protein: CASSQDVSINQPQHF; CDR3 DNA: TGCGCCAGCAGCCAAGACGTCAGTATCAATCAGCCCCAGCATTTT; clone size: NA; V gene: TRBV4-3; J gene: TRBJ1-5; D gene: NA; CDR3 length: 15
CDR3 protein: CASSSKIRGSGNTIYF; CDR3 DNA: TGCGCCAGCAGCTCAAAAATCCGGGGATCTGGAAACACCATATATTTT; clone size: NA; V gene: TRBV4-3; J gene: TRBJ1-3; D gene: NA; CDR3 length: 16
CDR3 protein: CAAKGLLGSNEKLFF; CDR3 DNA: TGTGCCGCCAAGGGACTCCTGGGATCTAATGAAAAACTGTTTTTT; clone size: few; V gene: TRBV19; J gene: TRBJ1-4; D gene: NA; CDR3 length: 15
CDR3 protein: CASSLQGTGYGYTF; CDR3 DNA: TGCGCCAGCAGCTTGCAGGGGACAGGGTATGGCTACACCTTC; clone size: NA; V gene: TRBV5-1; J gene: TRBJ1-2; D gene: TRBD1; CDR3 length: 14
CDR3 protein: CASSQRASYGYTF; CDR3 DNA: TGTGCCAGCAGTCAGCGCGCTAGCTATGGCTACACCTTC; clone size: NA; V gene: TRBV6-2/TRBV6-3; J gene: TRBJ1-2; D gene: NA; CDR3 length: 13
CDR3 protein: CASSWGVRLKGTDTQYF; CDR3 DNA: TGTGCCAGCAGTTGGGGGGTGCGGCTCAAGGGTACAGATACGCAGTATTTT; clone size: once; V gene: TRBV2; J gene: TRBJ2-3; D gene: NA; CDR3 length: 17
CDR3 protein: CASSPPGQRETQYF; CDR3 DNA: TGTGCCAGCTCACCACCGGGACAGAGAGAGACCCAGTACTTC; clone size: NA; V gene: TRBV18; J gene: TRBJ2-5; D gene: TRBD1; CDR3 length: 14
CDR3 protein: CASSEDGYEQYF; CDR3 DNA: TGTGCCAGCAGTGAAGACGGCTACGAGCAGTACTTC; clone size: NA; V gene: TRBV6-1; J gene: TRBJ2-7; D gene: NA; CDR3 length: 12